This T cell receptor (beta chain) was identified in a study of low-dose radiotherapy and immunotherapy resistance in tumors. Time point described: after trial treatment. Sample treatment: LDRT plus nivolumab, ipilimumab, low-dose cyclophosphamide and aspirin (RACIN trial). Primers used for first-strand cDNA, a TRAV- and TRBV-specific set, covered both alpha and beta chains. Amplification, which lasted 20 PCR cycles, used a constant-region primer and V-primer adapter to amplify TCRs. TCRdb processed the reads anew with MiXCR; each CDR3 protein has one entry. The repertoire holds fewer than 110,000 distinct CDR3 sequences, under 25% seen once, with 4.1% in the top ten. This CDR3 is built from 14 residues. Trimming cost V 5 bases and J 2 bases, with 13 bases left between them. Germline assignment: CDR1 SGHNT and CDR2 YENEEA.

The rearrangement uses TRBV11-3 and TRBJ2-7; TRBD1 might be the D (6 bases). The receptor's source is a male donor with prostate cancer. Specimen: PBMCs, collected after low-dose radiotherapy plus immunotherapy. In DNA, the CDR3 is TGTGCCAGCAGCCCATCGACAGGCCCCTACGAGCAGTACTTC. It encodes CASSPSTGPYEQYF.